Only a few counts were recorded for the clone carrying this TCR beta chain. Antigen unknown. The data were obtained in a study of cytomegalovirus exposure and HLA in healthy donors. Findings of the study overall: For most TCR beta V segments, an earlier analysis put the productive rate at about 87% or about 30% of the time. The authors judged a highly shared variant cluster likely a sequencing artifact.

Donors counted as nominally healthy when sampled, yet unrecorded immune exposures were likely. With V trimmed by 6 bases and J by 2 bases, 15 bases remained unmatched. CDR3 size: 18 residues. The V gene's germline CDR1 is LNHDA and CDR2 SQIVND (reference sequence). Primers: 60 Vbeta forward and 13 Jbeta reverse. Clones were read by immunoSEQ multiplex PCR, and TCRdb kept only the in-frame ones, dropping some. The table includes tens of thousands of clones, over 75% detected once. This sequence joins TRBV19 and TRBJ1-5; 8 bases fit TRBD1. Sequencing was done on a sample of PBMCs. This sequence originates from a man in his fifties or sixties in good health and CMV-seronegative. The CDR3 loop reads CASRPQGADVVRNQPQHF. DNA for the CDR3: TGTGCCAGTAGGCCCCAGGGGGCGGATGTAGTTCGCAATCAGCCCCAGCATTTT.